One T cell receptor (beta chain) is described in this entry. The antigen is not known. The CDR3 runs 16 residues. Looked up from germline, CDR1 is SGHDN and CDR2 is FVKESK. Trimming took 3 bases from V and 1 from J, leaving 15 bases between them. The data are from a study of blood T cells in healthy people across ages. General study results and limits: There were more naive CD4+ cells and higher diversity in long-lived donors than in aged donors. Age brought a roughly linear fall in TCR beta diversity measured per million T cells.

A second PCR of 7 to 11 cycles used a sample-barcoded 5' primer and a J-beta primer mix. A template-switch adaptor with 12 random nucleotides tagged each cDNA molecule. TCRdb independently ran MiXCR on the 5' RACE reads; one entry per CDR3 protein. The table shows approximately 730,000 distinct CDR3 sequences, with 50% to 65% occurring only once. This receptor was identified in a man at least 80 years old in good health. The V and J genes are TRBV14 and TRBJ1-1, with a tentative D call TRBD1 (5 bases). Source material: blood. The DNA for the CDR3 is TGTGCCAGCAGCCAGTATTCCGGGACCCAGAACACTGAAGCTTTCTTT. Protein sequence: CASSQYSGTQNTEAFF.